This T cell receptor beta chain was recorded in a study of blood T cells in healthy people across ages. The germline CDR1 and CDR2 sequences are SGHTA and FQGNSA. The CDR3 sequence is 15 residues long. J lost 8 bases, V lost 5 bases, and 14 bases had no gene match. A second PCR, run for about 6 to 11 cycles, used a sample-barcoded 5' primer plus a J-beta primer mix. A single record per CDR3 protein comes from TCRdb applying MiXCR to the 5' RACE reads. The sample includes 600,000 to 1,000,000 distinct CDR3 sequences, roughly 60% of them seen just once. This receptor was obtained from a man younger than 45 in good health. This chain links TRBV7-2 with TRBJ1-2, with 7 bases matching TRBD1. Sequences were obtained from blood. The CDR3: CASSRAGTESSGYTF. The CDR3 DNA follows: TGTGCCAGCAGCCGCGCCGGGACAGAGTCTTCCGGCTACACCTTC.